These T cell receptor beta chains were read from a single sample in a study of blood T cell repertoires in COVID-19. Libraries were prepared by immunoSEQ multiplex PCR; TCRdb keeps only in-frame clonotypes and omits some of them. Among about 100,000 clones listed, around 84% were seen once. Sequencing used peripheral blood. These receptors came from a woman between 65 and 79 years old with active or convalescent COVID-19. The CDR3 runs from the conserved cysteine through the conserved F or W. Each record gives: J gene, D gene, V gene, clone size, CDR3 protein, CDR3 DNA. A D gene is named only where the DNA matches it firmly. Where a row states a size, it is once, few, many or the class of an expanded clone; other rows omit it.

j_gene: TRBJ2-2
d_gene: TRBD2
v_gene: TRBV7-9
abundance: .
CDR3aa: CASSRLAGVRTGELFF
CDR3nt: TGTGCCAGCAGCCGTCTAGCGGGAGTCCGGACCGGGGAGCTGTTTTTT

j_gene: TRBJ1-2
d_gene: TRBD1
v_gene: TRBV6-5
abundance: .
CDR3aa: CASRDRGQWGYTF
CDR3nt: TGTGCCAGCAGGGACAGGGGGCAGTGGGGCTACACCTTC

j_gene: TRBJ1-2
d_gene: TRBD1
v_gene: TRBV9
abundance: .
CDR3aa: CASSSDRVGTVPVYGYTF
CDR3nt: TGTGCCAGCAGCTCGGACAGGGTCGGTACGGTACCAGTCTATGGCTACACCTTC

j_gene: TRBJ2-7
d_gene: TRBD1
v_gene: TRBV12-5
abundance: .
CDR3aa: CASGLAPGQGASGEQYF
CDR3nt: TGTGCTAGTGGTTTGGCTCCCGGACAGGGGGCGTCGGGGGAGCAGTACTTC

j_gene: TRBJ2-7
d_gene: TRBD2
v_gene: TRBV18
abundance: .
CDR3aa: CASSPTSGYYEQYF
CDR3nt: TGTGCCAGCTCACCAACTAGCGGATACTACGAGCAGTACTTC

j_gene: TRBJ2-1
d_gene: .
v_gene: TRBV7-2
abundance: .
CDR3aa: CASSLVTGAPYNEQFF
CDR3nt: TGTGCCAGCAGCTTAGTGACGGGAGCCCCCTACAATGAGCAGTTCTTC

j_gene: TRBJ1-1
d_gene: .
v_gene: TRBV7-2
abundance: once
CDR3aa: CASSLRSWNTEAFF
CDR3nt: TGTGCCAGCAGCTTACGGAGCTGGAACACTGAAGCTTTCTTT

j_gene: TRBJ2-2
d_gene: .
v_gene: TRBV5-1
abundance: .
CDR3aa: CASSPSLGGGTGELFF
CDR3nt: TGCGCCAGCAGCCCAAGTCTTGGGGGCGGCACCGGGGAGCTGTTTTTT

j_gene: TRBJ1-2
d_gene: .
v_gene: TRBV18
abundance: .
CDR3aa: CASSPYADYGYTF
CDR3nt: TGTGCCAGCTCACCATATGCAGACTATGGCTACACCTTC

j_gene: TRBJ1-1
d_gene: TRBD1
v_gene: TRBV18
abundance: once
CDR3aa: CASSPTGGTAFF
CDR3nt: TGTGCCAGCTCACCAACAGGGGGAACAGCTTTCTTT

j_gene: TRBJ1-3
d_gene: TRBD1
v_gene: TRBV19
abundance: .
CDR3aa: CASNPLDRGYGNTIYF
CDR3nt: TGTGCCAGTAATCCCTTGGACAGGGGGTACGGAAACACCATATATTTT

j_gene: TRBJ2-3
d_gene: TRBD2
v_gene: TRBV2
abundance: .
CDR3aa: CASSEAGGVYTDTQYF
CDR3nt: TGTGCCAGCAGTGAAGCGGGAGGGGTTTACACAGATACGCAGTATTTT

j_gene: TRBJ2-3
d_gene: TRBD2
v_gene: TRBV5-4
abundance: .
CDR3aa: CASSKGLATTDTQYF
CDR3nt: TGTGCCAGCAGCAAGGGACTAGCGACAACAGATACGCAGTATTTT

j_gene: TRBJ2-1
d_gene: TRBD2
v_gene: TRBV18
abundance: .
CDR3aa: CASSRERGSSYNEQFF
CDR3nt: TGTGCCAGCTCTCGAGAGCGGGGGAGCTCCTACAATGAGCAGTTCTTC

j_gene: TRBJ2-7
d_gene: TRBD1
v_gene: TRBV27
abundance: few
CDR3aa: CASRLHRDSSYEQYF
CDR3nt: TGTGCCAGCAGACTGCACCGGGACAGTTCCTACGAGCAGTACTTC

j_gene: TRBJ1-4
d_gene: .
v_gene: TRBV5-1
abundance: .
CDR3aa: CASSPTVGLNEKLFF
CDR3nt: TGCGCCAGCAGCCCCACAGTGGGACTTAATGAAAAACTGTTTTTT

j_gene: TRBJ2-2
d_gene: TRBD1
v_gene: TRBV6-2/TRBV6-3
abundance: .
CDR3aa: CASSQGAFTGELFF
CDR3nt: TGTGCCAGCAGCCAGGGGGCTTTCACCGGGGAGCTGTTTTTT

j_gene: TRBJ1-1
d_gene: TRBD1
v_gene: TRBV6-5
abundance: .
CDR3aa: CASSYQGVNTEAFF
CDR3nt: TGTGCCAGCAGTTACCAGGGGGTGAACACTGAAGCTTTCTTT

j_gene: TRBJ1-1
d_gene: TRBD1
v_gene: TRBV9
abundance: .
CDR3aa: CASSTRGDAEAFF
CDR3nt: TGTGCCAGCAGCACCAGGGGGGACGCTGAAGCTTTCTTT

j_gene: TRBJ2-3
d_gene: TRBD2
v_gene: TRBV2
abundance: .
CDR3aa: CASSLGGASTDTQYF
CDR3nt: TGTGCCAGCAGCCTCGGGGGGGCGAGCACAGATACGCAGTATTTT

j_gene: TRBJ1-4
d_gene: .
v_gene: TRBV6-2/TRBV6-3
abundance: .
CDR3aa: CASSYSSGGNEKLFF
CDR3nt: TGTGCCAGCAGTTACTCATCGGGGGGAAATGAAAAACTGTTTTTT

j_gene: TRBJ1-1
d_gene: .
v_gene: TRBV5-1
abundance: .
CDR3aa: CASNRDGNTEAFF
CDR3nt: TGCGCCAGCAACAGAGACGGGAACACTGAAGCTTTCTTT

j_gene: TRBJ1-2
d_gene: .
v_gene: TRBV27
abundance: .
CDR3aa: CASSSYWRGNYGYTF
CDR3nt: TGTGCCAGCTCCTCCTATTGGAGGGGTAACTATGGCTACACCTTC

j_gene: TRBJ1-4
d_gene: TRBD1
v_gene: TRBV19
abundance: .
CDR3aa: CASSIRTGSYEKLFF
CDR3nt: TGTGCCAGTAGTATTCGGACAGGATCTTACGAAAAACTGTTTTTT

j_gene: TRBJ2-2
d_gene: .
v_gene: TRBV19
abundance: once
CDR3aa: CASSIGRTGELFF
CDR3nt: TGTGCCAGTAGTATAGGCAGGACCGGGGAGCTGTTTTTT

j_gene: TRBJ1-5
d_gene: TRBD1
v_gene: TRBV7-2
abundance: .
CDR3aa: CASSSQGITNQPQHF
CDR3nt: TGTGCCAGCAGCTCACAGGGGATTACAAATCAGCCCCAGCATTTT

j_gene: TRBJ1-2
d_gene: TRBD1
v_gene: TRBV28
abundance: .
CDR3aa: CASSPLGQMEGYTF
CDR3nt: TGTGCCAGCAGTCCCTTGGGACAGATGGAGGGCTACACCTTC